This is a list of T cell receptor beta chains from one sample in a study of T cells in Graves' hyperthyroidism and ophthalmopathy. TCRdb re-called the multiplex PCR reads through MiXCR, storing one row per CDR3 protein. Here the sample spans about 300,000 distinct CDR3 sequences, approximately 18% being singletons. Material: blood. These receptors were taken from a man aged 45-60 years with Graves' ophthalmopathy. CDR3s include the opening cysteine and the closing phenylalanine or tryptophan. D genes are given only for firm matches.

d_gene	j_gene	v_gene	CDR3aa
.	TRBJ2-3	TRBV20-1	CSARDLVRGWTDTQYF
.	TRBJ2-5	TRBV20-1	CKILGLGETQYF
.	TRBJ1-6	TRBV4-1	CASSSGSRDPLHF
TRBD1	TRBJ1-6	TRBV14	CASSQRTGWDSPLHF
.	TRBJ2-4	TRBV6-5	CASSYGAGADIQYF
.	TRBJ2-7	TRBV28	CASISMGTSSYEQYF
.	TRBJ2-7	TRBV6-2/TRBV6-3	CASSRVTYEQYF
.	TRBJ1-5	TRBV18	CASSPQGNQPQHF
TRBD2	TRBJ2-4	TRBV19	CASKPDYRLAGVIGAKNIQYF
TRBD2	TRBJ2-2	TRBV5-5	CASSFGLVATGELFF
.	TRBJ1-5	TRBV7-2	CASSPDGFNQPQHF
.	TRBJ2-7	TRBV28	CASSLGPGGFYEQYF
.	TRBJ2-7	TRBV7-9	CASSSTGTDYEQYF
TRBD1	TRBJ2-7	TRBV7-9	CASSFTGATYEQYF
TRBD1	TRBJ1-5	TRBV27	CASSRWTGKGNQPQHF
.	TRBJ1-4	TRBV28	CASRTQAGGEKLFF
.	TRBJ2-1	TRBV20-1	CSARSLALYNEQFF
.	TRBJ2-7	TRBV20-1	CSASSRGGLYEQYF
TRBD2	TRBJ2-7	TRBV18	CASSPYGSGRGEQYF
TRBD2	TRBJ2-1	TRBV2	CASRGGLAGGRSSYNEQFF
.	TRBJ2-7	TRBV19	CASSTQGTSDEQYF
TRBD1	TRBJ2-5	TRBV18	CASSPPDRGAQETQYF
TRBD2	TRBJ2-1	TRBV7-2	CASSPGLAGQYNEQFF
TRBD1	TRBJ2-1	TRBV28	CASSSHRGYEQFF